Sequencing of this T cell receptor (beta chain) was carried out in a study of T cell responses to AZD1222 COVID-19 vaccine (TCRdb year 2021). In terms of the full investigation: TCR sequencing covered more than 230 trial participants: roughly 200 given two doses of AZD1222 and about 26 given two doses of MenACWY control vaccine. Trial participants were enrolled by age into 18-55, 56-69 and 70-plus year subgroups, with approximately 160, 26 and 62 TCR-sequenced participants respectively.

Study-wide findings and limitations: Spike-specific TCR breadth and depth rose significantly after two AZD1222 doses compared with day 0 and with MenACWY recipients. Epitopes outside the regions mutated in the B.1.351 and B.1.1.7 variants were reportedly recognized by nearly half of the unique spike-specific TCRs. Participants were mostly white British, with more females than males. The authors suggested clonal diversity may have been underestimated. In the small 56-69-year group, the increase in depth fell short of significance, most likely because of low power. Conclusions about previously exposed vaccinees are limited, since just a handful of AZD1222 recipients were seropositive for SARS-CoV-2 at baseline. The vaccine-associated CD4 TCRs covered the entire spike protein, and the dominant responses fell in regions 160-218 and 743-854. Because no samples from the day 14 peak response were available, repertoires could be characterized only after the peak T cell response.

The CDR3 regions of human TCRbeta chains were analyzed by immunosequencing. On the study's bioinformatics: Repertoire TCRs were checked for matches against a reference library of SARS-CoV-2-specific TCRs that had been generated using the MIRA antigen-specificity platform. Breadth was defined as the fraction of unique TCRs that were SARS-CoV-2-associated. Depth was defined as the fraction of total T cells that were SARS-CoV-2-associated. Each spike-specific TCR was assigned to its reactive spike region and to a CD4 or CD8 class using the MIRA data. Log10-transformed breadth and depth values were compared by one-way ANOVA with Sidak's multiple comparisons tests. TCRdb retrieved this table from immuneACCESS and kept in-frame rearrangements only. Not all clones are present; in checked studies, unresolved V genes account for under half, and no reason is known for the remainder. V and J calls and clone size are those listed in that table; D and trimming were worked out from the DNA. This sample lists tens of thousands of clones; approximately 90% were detected once. In total, the top ten clones hold 9.5% to 13% of the sample.

V is shortened by 1 base, J by 8 bases, and the region joining them spans 18 bases. There are 16 amino acids in the CDR3, from cysteine to phenylalanine inclusive. The kept DNA is CDR3 alone, 48 bases in frame from the first base. Taken from the germline V gene, the CDR1 and CDR2 loops are SGHTA and FQGNSA. In its sample, this clone was seen once. The clone's antigen remains unknown. Base qualities are not at hand, and no much larger clone is one base apart. The sample's time point label, in plain terms: about 28 days (+/-7) after the second vaccine dose. AZD1222 recipients with second doses at about 4 weeks or about 12 weeks were pooled, because spike-specific TCR depth and breadth did not differ between schedules. The vaccinee samples were drawn from two UK trials, COV001 and COV002, one of which was a single-blind randomized controlled phase 2/3 trial testing AZD1222 (ChAdOx1 nCoV-19) in healthy adults. For TCRbeta chain sequencing, PBMC samples from trial participants were taken at day 0 and at day 28 after the second dose.

This receptor was identified in an adult who received the AZD1222 COVID-19 vaccine. This chain is built from TRBV7-2 and TRBJ2-4, with an unclear D gene assignment. The sample consisted of peripheral blood, taken 28 days after the second AZD1222 dose. The CDR3 protein sequence reads: CASSLEARGSVDIQYF. The sequence in DNA is TGTGCCAGCAGCTTAGAGGCTAGAGGTTCGGTGGACATTCAGTACTTC.